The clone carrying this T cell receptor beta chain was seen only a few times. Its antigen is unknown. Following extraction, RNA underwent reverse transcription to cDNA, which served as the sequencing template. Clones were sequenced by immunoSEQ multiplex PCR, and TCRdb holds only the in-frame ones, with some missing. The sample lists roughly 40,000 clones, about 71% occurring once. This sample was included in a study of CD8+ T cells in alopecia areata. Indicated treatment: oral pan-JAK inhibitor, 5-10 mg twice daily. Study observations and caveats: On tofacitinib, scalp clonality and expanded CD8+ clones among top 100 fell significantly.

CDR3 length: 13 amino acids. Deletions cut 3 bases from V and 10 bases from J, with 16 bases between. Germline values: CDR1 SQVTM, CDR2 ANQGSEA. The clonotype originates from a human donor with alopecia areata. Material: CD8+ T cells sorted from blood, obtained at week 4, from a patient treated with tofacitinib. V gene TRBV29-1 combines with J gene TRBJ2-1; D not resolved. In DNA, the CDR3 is TGCAGCGTTGAGTTCAAGAACCCAAGCGAGCAGTTCTTC. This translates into CSVEFKNPSEQFF.